A single sample is the source of the 16 T cell receptor beta chains below, sequenced in a study of molecular identifiers for immune sequencing clone quantification. TCRdb reprocessed the PCR reads with MiXCR, giving one entry per CDR3 protein. The table has about 60,000 distinct CDR3 sequences, 15% to 20% seen once. Sequencing was performed on naive CD8+ T cells from blood, with Jurkat cell RNA spiked in. Subset meaning: FACS-sorted CD8+CD4-CCR7+CD45RA+ naive T cells. All receptors come from a human donor in good health. Some libraries in this study had Jurkat cell RNA spiked in.

This clonotype showed up many times. The chain recombines TRBV7-8 with TRBJ2-5; 10 bases align to TRBD2. Germline V gives CDR1 SGHVS, CDR2 FQNEAQ. CDR3 length: 17 residues. Germline trimming cut 1 base from V and 2 bases from J; bases unmatched to any gene: 7. The CDR3 sequence: CASSLVPLAGVQETQYF. The CDR3 bases are TGTGCCAGCAGCTTAGTACCCCTAGCGGGGGTACAAGAGACCCAGTACTTC.

As to this clonotype: A much more abundant neighbour one base away suggests this may be a read error. The chain joins TRBV27 to TRBJ2-7; D may match TRBD1 or TRBD2 (5 bases each). This CDR3 has 14 residues. V was shortened by 8 bases and J by 3 bases, with 17 bases between the two germline ends. Germline values: CDR1 MNHEY, CDR2 SMNVEV (reference sequence). In DNA, the CDR3 is TGTGCCAGCTGCACCTCCGGGACCTACTACGAGCAGTACTTC. Protein product: CASCTSGTYYEQYF.

In its sample, this clonotype was seen many times. CDR3 in amino acids: CASNRQGAYNEQFF. CDR3 bases: TGTGCCAGCAATCGACAGGGGGCCTACAATGAGCAGTTCTTC. V gene TRBV27 combines with J gene TRBJ2-1, with TRBD1 identical over 9 bases. V was pared by 7 bases and J by 2 bases, with 3 bases of the junction left unmatched. CDR3 length: 14 residues. Germline V gene lookup returns CDR1 MNHEY and CDR2 SMNVEV (reference sequence).

In its sample, this clonotype was seen a few times. A much larger clone lies a single base off, so this may be a read error. The chain combines TRBV12-5 with TRBJ2-7; 7 bases match TRBD1. This CDR3 has 14 amino acids. V lost 11 bases, J lost 0 bases, and 10 bases stayed unmatched. The germline V gene encodes CDR1 LGHNT and CDR2 FRNRAP. This CDR3 is CAGVLTGSSYEQYF. CDR3 DNA: TGTGCTGGTGTCCTGACAGGGAGCTCCTACGAGCAGTACTTC.

At least ten counts were recorded for this clonotype. The chain links TRBV11-3 to TRBJ2-7, with TRBD1 matching over 10 bases. The V segment lost 6 bases and the J segment 1 base; nucleotides outside the gene matches: 0. Germline values: CDR1 SGHNT, CDR2 YENEEA. The CDR3 contains 13 residues. This CDR3 is CASRDRGSYEQYF. CDR3 nucleotide sequence: TGTGCCAGCAGGGACAGGGGGTCCTACGAGCAGTACTTC.

The rearrangement links TRBV11-3 to TRBJ2-2, with D unclear. The CDR3 covers 15 residues. Germline V gives CDR1 SGHNT, CDR2 YENEEA. V lost 5 bases, J lost 1 base, and 11 bases lay in between. CDR3 in DNA: TGTGCCAGCAGCCGGCGAGAAGAGAACACCGGGGAGCTGTTTTTT. Translated: CASSRREENTGELFF.

This clonotype was counted at least ten times. The chain couples TRBV27 to TRBJ1-1, with TRBD1 matching 7 bases. CDR3 length: 14 amino acids. V was pared by 4 bases and J by 4 bases, with 6 bases of the junction left unmatched. The germline V gene encodes CDR1 MNHEY and CDR2 SMNVEV (reference sequence). The CDR3 loop is CASSSRSGGTEAFF. The CDR3 bases are TGTGCCAGCAGTTCCCGATCAGGGGGCACTGAAGCTTTCTTT.

In the case of this clonotype: No conserved phenylalanine or tryptophan ends this CDR3, so it is likely a read error. This chain links TRBV5-1 with TRBJ2-3; D uncertain. Judging by the DNA end, TRBJ1-5 fits better; the J call may be wrong. Germline values: CDR1 SGHRS, CDR2 YFSETQ. CDR3 length: 15 amino acids. The CDR3 sequence: CASSFLAGRTDTQHL. Written as DNA, the CDR3 is TGCGCCAGCAGCTTCCTAGCGGGCCGCACAGATACGCAGCATTTG.

This clonotype was counted many times. The chain carries TRBV15 and TRBJ2-5, with 10 nucleotides matching TRBD1. CDR3 length: 14 amino acids. The ends lost 5 bases at V and 4 bases at J; junction bases unmatched: 4. In germline, CDR1 is LNHNV, CDR2 YYDKDF (reference sequence). The CDR3 DNA reads as TGTGCCACCAGCGGGACAGGGGAAGTAGAGACCCAGTACTTC. This gives the protein CATSGTGEVETQYF.

This clonotype was detected many times. The chain uses TRBV29-1 and TRBJ2-5; possible D gene TRBD1, 5 bases. This CDR3 contains 12 residues. The germline V gene has CDR1 SQVTM and CDR2 ANQGSEA. V shed 3 bases and J shed 3 bases, with 8 bases lying between them. DNA of the CDR3: TGCAGCGTTGAGGGGCGGAAAGAGACCCAGTACTTC. This encodes CSVEGRKETQYF.

This clonotype was recorded only once. CDR3 residues: CASSLGAGGHEQFF. CDR3 coding DNA: TGTGCCAGCAGCTTAGGTGCGGGAGGGCATGAGCAGTTCTTC. The chain recombines TRBV11-2 with TRBJ2-1; 9 nucleotides agree with TRBD2. Germline V gives CDR1 SGHAT, CDR2 FQNNGV. The CDR3 runs 14 residues. V lost 1 base, J lost 8 bases, and 3 bases stayed unmatched. Variable domain in full (rest from reference TRBV11-2 and TRBJ2-1): EAGVAQSPRYKIIEKRQSVAFWCNPISGHATLYWYQQILGQGPKLLIQFQNNGVVDDSQLPKDRFSAERLKGVDSTLKIQPAKLEDSAVYLCASSLGAGGHEQFFGPGTRLTVL.

This clonotype was counted ten times or more. The chain joins TRBV11-2 to TRBJ2-2, with a tentative D call TRBD1 (5 bases). Germline CDR1 and CDR2: SGHAT and FQNNGV. This CDR3 is built from 19 residues. V lost 1 base and J 6 bases, leaving 24 bases between the germline ends. CDR3 DNA sequence: TGTGCCAGCAGCTTAGTTAATACCGGTGGGGCCCCCTTGGCCGGGGAGCTGTTTTTT. As protein: CASSLVNTGGAPLAGELFF.

This clonotype was counted between two and nine times. The rearrangement links TRBV6-5 to TRBJ1-1; perhaps TRBD1 as D (5 bases). The CDR3 has 15 amino acids. Trimming left V 5 bases short and J 7 bases short, with 20 bases between. Germline values: CDR1 MNHEY, CDR2 SVGAGI. The CDR3 reads CASSAYWGKASEAFF. The CDR3 bases are TGTGCCAGCAGTGCATACTGGGGGAAAGCAAGTGAAGCTTTCTTT.

The table lists this clonotype with many counts. This chain uses TRBV13 with TRBJ1-1; D unresolved. There are 13 residues in the CDR3. Trimming left V 2 bases short and J 5 bases short, with 9 bases between. CDR1 is PRHDT, CDR2 FYEKMQ, per germline (reference sequence). The CDR3 region is CASSLPEVTEAFF. Written as DNA, the CDR3 is TGTGCCAGCAGCTTACCGGAGGTGACTGAAGCTTTCTTT.

A remark on this clonotype: Since a much larger clone is just one base distant, this may be a read error. J is TRBJ2-5 and V is TRBV7-9; D remains ambiguous. Germline CDR1 reads SEHNR; CDR2 reads FQNEAQ (reference sequence). This CDR3 is built from 14 residues. CDR3 loop: CAGSKDTTQETQYF. CDR3 bases: TGTGCCGGCAGCAAAGATACCACGCAAGAGACCCAGTACTTC.

At least ten counts were recorded for this clonotype. The rearrangement joins TRBV4-1 to TRBJ1-6, with 9 bases matching TRBD1. The CDR3 is 15 residues long. J lost 4 bases, V lost 8 bases, and 6 bases had no gene match. Germline CDR1 and CDR2: MGHRA and YSYEKL. CDR3 in amino acids: CASGTQGAYNSPLHF. The CDR3 DNA is TGCGCCAGCGGAACACAGGGGGCTTATAATTCACCCCTCCACTTT.